This passage covers 6 T cell receptor beta chains from one sample sequenced in a study of Ad26.COV2.S vaccination and SARS-CoV-2 variants. Treatment meaning: about 20 received Ad26.COV2.S at low or high dose, single or two shots; 5 received placebo; per-sample allocation not given. It was on day 63 after the first vaccine or placebo injection that samples were taken. Sequencing was performed with immunoSEQ multiplex PCR; in TCRdb, only in-frame clones are kept and a portion is missing. Here the sample spans under 550,000 clones, roughly 90% being singletons. The sample in question was peripheral blood, obtained in a trial of Ad26.COV2.S vaccine versus placebo. Receptor source: a person between 18 and 60 years old who received the Ad26.COV2.S COVID-19 vaccine or a placebo.

The V and J genes are TRBV28 and TRBJ2-1; D may be TRBD1 (5 bases). CDR1 is MDHEN, CDR2 SYDVKM, per germline. The CDR3 has 13 residues. Trimming cost V 3 bases and J 6 bases, with 9 bases left between them. The CDR3 reads CASSLWQGNEQFF. The CDR3 DNA reads TGTGCCAGCAGTTTGTGGCAGGGCAATGAGCAGTTCTTC.

This clone was seen once. The V and J genes are TRBV5-1 and TRBJ2-5; either TRBD1 or TRBD2 may fit D (6 bases each). The CDR3 is 13 amino acids. In germline, CDR1 is SGHRS, CDR2 YFSETQ. Trimming left V 5 bases short and J 1 base short, with 9 bases between. The DNA of the CDR3 is TGCGCCAGCAGAGGGGGAGGCCAAGAGACCCAGTACTTC. It codes for CASRGGGQETQYF.

CDR3 in amino acids: CASSPTPPGVSLHF. The CDR3, as DNA: TGTGCCAGCAGCCCCACACCCCCAGGAGTTTCCCTCCACTTT. J is TRBJ1-6 and V is TRBV3-1 (or the pseudogene TRBV3-2); D not certain. The CDR3 covers 14 residues. Trimming pared 4 bases from V and 14 bases from J, leaving 18 bases between. CDR1 is LGHDT and CDR2 is YNNKEL in the germline V gene (reference sequence).

The chain recombines TRBV6-5 with TRBJ1-2; no clear D. Trimming cost V 0 bases and J 5 bases, with 13 bases left between them. This CDR3 spans 15 amino acids. Germline CDR1 MNHEY, CDR2 SVGAGI. The CDR3, as DNA: TGTGCCAGCAGTTACTCGACCGGACGGAGGTATGGCTACACCTTC. Encoded protein: CASSYSTGRRYGYTF.

The V gene is TRBV5-1, the J gene TRBJ1-1, with unresolved D. CDR1 SGHRS and CDR2 YFSETQ come from the germline V gene. CDR3 length: 13 amino acids. The germline V and J ends were trimmed by 1 base and 0 bases, with 4 bases remaining between them. CDR3 nucleotide sequence: TGCGCCAGCAGCTTGTACTTGAACACTGAAGCTTTCTTT. Translating gives CASSLYLNTEAFF. The variable domain in full, completed from reference TRBV5-1 and TRBJ1-1, reads KAGVTQTPRYLIKTRGQQVTLSCSPISGHRSVSWYQQTPGQGLQFLFEYFSETQRNKGNFPGRFSGRQFSNSRSEMNVSTLELGDSALYLCASSLYLNTEAFFGQGTRLTVV.

In nucleotides, the CDR3 is TGTGCCAGCAGTGAATGGGACAGAGGCTCTGGAAACACCATATATTTT. This encodes CASSEWDRGSGNTIYF. The gene calls are TRBV6-1 and TRBJ1-3; 7 positions match TRBD1. CDR1 MNHNS and CDR2 SASEGT come from the germline V gene. The CDR3 extends over 16 amino acids. V lost 2 bases, J lost 0 bases, and 4 bases stayed unmatched.